The 22 T cell receptor beta chains presented below share a single source sample, sequenced in a study of identical twins. TCRdb used MiXCR to reprocess the 5' RACE reads, holding one entry per CDR3 protein. Found here are 500,000 to 550,000 distinct CDR3 sequences, 20% to 25% of them singletons; the top ten hold 0.45% to 0.5%. Separately, the same data were catalogued under a study of yellow fever vaccine responses in identical twins.

Input material: CD4+ T cells sorted from blood. These receptors originate from a woman under 30 in good health.

The V and J genes are TRBV3-1 and TRBJ1-6, with D maybe TRBD1 (5 bases). Trimming pared 4 bases from V and 3 bases from J, leaving 13 bases between. In germline, CDR1 is LGHDT, CDR2 YNNKEL (reference sequence). This CDR3 contains 16 residues. CDR3 loop: CASSLSGTVYNSPLHF. The CDR3 DNA reads TGTGCCAGCAGCCTTTCCGGGACGGTCTATAATTCACCCCTCCACTTT.

This chain uses TRBV20-1 with TRBJ1-4; no clear D. The CDR3 consists of 15 residues. Trimming shortened V by 1 base and J by 7 bases, and 16 bases separated the two germline ends. The germline CDR1 and CDR2 sequences are DFQATT and SNEGSKA (reference sequence). CDR3 DNA: TGCAGTGCTAGAGTCGTGGCAGCTAATCGTGAAAAACTGTTTTTT. It specifies CSARVVAANREKLFF.

This clonotype turned up a few times. V usage is TRBV5-1 and J usage is TRBJ2-5, with 9 bases fitting TRBD2. This CDR3 has 15 amino acids. Trimming removed 0 bases from V and 7 bases from J; junction bases left unmatched: 7. Looked up from germline, CDR1 is SGHRS and CDR2 is YFSETQ. The DNA for the CDR3 is TGCGCCAGCAGCTTGGCAGCGGGAGGATTGTGGACCCAGTACTTC. This translates into CASSLAAGGLWTQYF.

This clonotype turned up a few times. This sequence joins TRBV12-3 or TRBV12-4 and TRBJ1-5, with 7 bases that match TRBD1. The CDR3 extends over 18 amino acids. The ends lost 7 bases at V and 3 bases at J; junction bases unmatched: 18. CDR3 DNA sequence: TGTGCCAGCACTCCCTCGTCAAGCTCCGGGACAGTCAATCAGCCCCAGCATTTT. It specifies CASTPSSSSGTVNQPQHF.

The V gene is TRBV9, the J gene TRBJ2-3, with D unclear. The CDR3 covers 17 residues. V dropped 3 bases and J dropped 5 bases, with 22 bases sitting between them. The germline V gene encodes CDR1 SGDLS and CDR2 YYNGEE. In DNA form, the CDR3 reads TGTGCCAGCAGCGCCCAGTACGCTCCTCTTATGGGAGATACGCAGTATTTT. Translation gives CASSAQYAPLMGDTQYF.

This clonotype was observed a few times. V is TRBV5-6 and J is TRBJ2-1, with a possible D match to TRBD2 (5 bases). The length of the CDR3 is 15 residues. V was shortened by 0 bases and J by 6 bases, with 13 bases between the two germline ends. Germline V gives CDR1 SGHDT, CDR2 YYEEEE. The CDR3 reads CASSLAKRYLNEQFF. The DNA for the CDR3 is TGTGCCAGCAGCTTGGCAAAGCGGTACCTCAATGAGCAGTTCTTC.

This clonotype has more than one count but fewer than ten. The chain recombines TRBV12-3 or TRBV12-4 with TRBJ1-1, with 7 bases aligning to TRBD1. The V gene end was trimmed by 6 bases and the J gene end by 5 bases; junction bases not matched to a gene: 6. The CDR3 totals 13 residues. CDR3 amino acids: CASRLQGRTEAFF. CDR3 sequence (DNA): TGTGCCAGCAGATTACAGGGGCGGACTGAAGCTTTCTTT.

This chain joins TRBV24-1 and TRBJ2-1, with 8 bases identical to TRBD1. With 2 bases clipped from V and 0 bases from J, the junction kept 5 bases outside the gene matches. The CDR3 is 17 amino acids. Looked up from germline, CDR1 is KGHDR and CDR2 is SFDVKD. As DNA, the CDR3 is TGTGCCACCAGTGATTCTCGGACAGGGAGCTCCTACAATGAGCAGTTCTTC. It specifies CATSDSRTGSSYNEQFF.

This chain connects TRBV10-3 to TRBJ2-5, with 9 bases identical to TRBD2. The CDR3 consists of 12 residues. The germline CDR1 and CDR2 sequences are ENHRY and SYGVKD. The ends lost 10 bases at V and 5 bases at J; junction bases unmatched: 5. Here the CDR3 reads CATSGGPETQYF. As DNA, the CDR3 is TGTGCCACCAGCGGGGGGCCGGAGACCCAGTACTTC.

This sequence joins TRBV7-9 and TRBJ2-1, with TRBD1 identical over 7 bases. This CDR3 contains 15 residues. V was pared by 5 bases and J by 0 bases, with 4 bases of the junction left unmatched. Germline loops: CDR1 SEHNR, CDR2 FQNEAQ (reference sequence). The CDR3 DNA reads TGTGCCAGCAGCACCACAGGGGCCTCCTACAATGAGCAGTTCTTC. Amino acids: CASSTTGASYNEQFF.

In its sample, this clonotype was seen a few times. The chain employs TRBV29-1 and TRBJ2-5; 11 bases match TRBD1. Looked up from germline, CDR1 is SQVTM and CDR2 is ANQGSEA. The CDR3 sequence is 15 residues long. The trim removed 5 bases at V and 4 bases at J, leaving 9 bases unmatched. The chain's CDR3 is CSVRPGQGVRETQYF. CDR3 nucleotide sequence: TGCAGCGTTAGACCGGGACAGGGGGTTAGAGAGACCCAGTACTTC.

V gene TRBV18 combines with J gene TRBJ1-1, with 7 bases lining up with TRBD1. Germline loops: CDR1 KGHSH, CDR2 LQKENI. V lost 3 bases and J lost 1; bases outside the gene matches: 5. CDR3 size: 15 residues. As DNA, the CDR3 is TGTGCCAGCTCACCTCCGGGACAGCCGAACACTGAAGCTTTCTTT. Residues: CASSPPGQPNTEAFF.

This clonotype was observed a few times. This chain connects TRBV12-3 or TRBV12-4 to TRBJ2-7; D may correspond to TRBD1 or TRBD2 (5 bases each). V was cut by 6 bases and J by 1 base, with 7 bases left in between. The CDR3 loop spans 12 amino acids. The CDR3 DNA is TGTGCCAGCAGGAGGGGATCCTACGAGCAGTACTTC. Amino acids: CASRRGSYEQYF.

V and J are TRBV29-1 and TRBJ2-3; unclear D gene. V lost 7 bases and J lost 2, with 10 bases in between. The CDR3 is made up of 12 amino acids. Germline CDR1 SQVTM, CDR2 ANQGSEA. Here the CDR3 reads CSATATTDTQYF. As DNA, the CDR3 is TGCAGCGCTACGGCAACCACAGATACGCAGTATTTT.

The rearrangement uses TRBV5-1 and TRBJ2-1; D may be TRBD2 (6 bases). The CDR3 is 15 residues long. V gave up 1 base and J gave up 1 base, with 9 bases separating them. CDR1 SGHRS and CDR2 YFSETQ come from the germline V gene. The CDR3 is CASSLMGGSYNEQFF. The CDR3 region has the DNA TGCGCCAGCAGCTTGATGGGGGGTTCCTACAATGAGCAGTTCTTC.

A word on this clonotype: The final CDR3 position lacks the conserved phenylalanine or tryptophan, pointing to a likely read error. The chain combines TRBV12-3 or TRBV12-4 with TRBJ1-1, with D maybe TRBD1 (5 bases). The CDR3 length is 17 residues. The germline V and J ends were trimmed by 6 bases and 2 bases, with 22 bases remaining between them. In DNA, the CDR3 is TGTGCCAGCAGGCCCTCTCCCTGGGACGCCAGAAACACTGAAGCTTTCTCT. Its translation is CASRPSPWDARNTEAFS.

This clonotype has just a few counts. The rearrangement joins TRBV5-1 to TRBJ1-1, with D unresolved. This CDR3 has 15 residues. Germline-derived CDR1 and CDR2 are SGHRS and YFSETQ. V lost 0 bases to trimming and J lost 2 bases, with 11 bases between them. CDR3 loop: CASSLAGPINTEAFF. CDR3 in DNA: TGCGCCAGCAGCTTGGCCGGACCGATCAACACTGAAGCTTTCTTT. The whole variable domain, remainder taken from reference TRBV5-1 and TRBJ1-1, is KAGVTQTPRYLIKTRGQQVTLSCSPISGHRSVSWYQQTPGQGLQFLFEYFSETQRNKGNFPGRFSGRQFSNSRSEMNVSTLELGDSALYLCASSLAGPINTEAFFGQGTRLTVV.

This clonotype occurred a few times. The chain combines TRBV9 with TRBJ2-3; 9 nucleotides agree with TRBD2. This CDR3 spans 16 amino acids. J lost 0 bases, V lost 4 bases, and 6 bases had no gene match. From germline, CDR1 is SGDLS and CDR2 YYNGEE. The CDR3 here is CASSPRLADSTDTQYF. CDR3 nucleotide sequence: TGTGCCAGCAGCCCACGACTAGCGGATAGCACAGATACGCAGTATTTT.

There are many counts of this clonotype. This chain uses TRBV29-1 with TRBJ2-3; D possibly uses TRBD1 or TRBD2 (5 bases each). V was cut by 4 bases and J by 1 base, with 18 bases left in between. Germline CDR1 and CDR2: SQVTM and ANQGSEA. This CDR3 has 16 residues. The CDR3 spells CSVALGWGRGTDTQYF. CDR3 nucleotides: TGCAGCGTTGCCTTAGGGTGGGGACGGGGCACAGATACGCAGTATTTT.

The CDR3 coding sequence is TGTGCTAGTGGTCCATATCTAGCGGATAGGGGCAATGAGCAGTTCTTC. Amino acids: CASGPYLADRGNEQFF. This chain uses TRBV12-5 with TRBJ2-1; TRBD2 aligns across 7 bases. CDR1 is LGHNT and CDR2 is FRNRAP in the germline V gene. The CDR3 covers 16 residues. V was clipped by 5 bases and J by 6 bases; unmatched bases: 13.

The rearrangement uses TRBV27 and TRBJ1-5; possible D gene TRBD1, 6 bases. The germline CDR1 and CDR2 sequences are MNHEY and SMNVEV (reference sequence). This CDR3 comprises 19 residues. V lost 8 bases, J lost 4 bases, and 30 bases lay in between. This CDR3 reads CASQSAATWGATSNQPQHF. CDR3 DNA sequence: TGTGCCAGCCAGTCCGCGGCAACCTGGGGGGCAACCTCAAATCAGCCCCAGCATTTT.

The table lists this clonotype with a few counts. This chain links TRBV18 with TRBJ1-3; no firm D call. The length of the CDR3 is 16 residues. Per the germline V gene, CDR1 is KGHSH and CDR2 is LQKENI. Trimming shortened V by 3 bases and J by 2 bases, and 14 bases separated the two germline ends. The DNA of the CDR3 is TGTGCCAGCTCACCCACCACGCCCGGGACTGGAAACACCATATATTTT. This gives the protein CASSPTTPGTGNTIYF.